Presented here are 15 T cell receptor beta chains from one specimen sequenced in a study of metastatic and nonmetastatic thyroid tumors. Patients underwent thyroid surgery, and none had received any treatment before it. TCRdb re-called clones via MiXCR from the PCR reads. The sample holds 5,500 to 6,500 clones, around 35% seen once. The sequenced sample consisted of tumor tissue. The source is a male donor with papillary thyroid cancer or a benign thyroid nodule (not recorded which). Some clones in this sample may be carry-over from other donors' samples.

This clone has just one count. The V call is TRBV11-2, the J call TRBJ2-1; 15 nucleotides line up with TRBD2. CDR3 size: 15 residues. Germline V gene data show CDR1 as SGHAT and CDR2 as FQNNGV. With V trimmed by 4 bases and J by 7 bases, 2 bases remained unmatched. CDR3 region: CASSSGLAGGNEQFF. CDR3 coding DNA: TGTGCCAGCAGCTCGGGACTAGCGGGAGGTAATGAGCAGTTCTTC. Variable domain in full (rest from reference TRBV11-2 and TRBJ2-1): EAGVAQSPRYKIIEKRQSVAFWCNPISGHATLYWYQQILGQGPKLLIQFQNNGVVDDSQLPKDRFSAERLKGVDSTLKIQPAKLEDSAVYLCASSSGLAGGNEQFFGPGTRLTVL.

J is TRBJ2-5 and V is TRBV5-1; the D gene is possibly TRBD1 (5 bases). Looked up from germline, CDR1 is SGHRS and CDR2 is YFSETQ. The CDR3 is 14 amino acids. The germline V and J ends were trimmed by 5 bases and 5 bases, with 16 bases remaining between them. The CDR3 DNA follows: TGCGCCAGCAGGTCTCAGGGATCGTGGGAGACCCAGTACTTC. It codes for CASRSQGSWETQYF. Filled out from reference TRBV5-1 and TRBJ2-5, the complete variable domain reads KAGVTQTPRYLIKTRGQQVTLSCSPISGHRSVSWYQQTPGQGLQFLFEYFSETQRNKGNFPGRFSGRQFSNSRSEMNVSTLELGDSALYLCASRSQGSWETQYFGPGTRLLVL.

The chain's CDR3 is CASSPTSGSTDTQYF. CDR3 coding DNA: TGTGCCAGCAGTCCGACTAGCGGGAGCACAGATACGCAGTATTTT. The rearrangement links TRBV2 to TRBJ2-3; 10 bases fit TRBD2. The trim removed 5 bases at V and 0 bases at J, leaving 2 bases unmatched. The CDR3 runs to 15 residues. Germline assignment: CDR1 SNHLY and CDR2 FYNNEI. The full variable domain, completed using reference TRBV2 and TRBJ2-3, is EPEVTQTPSHQVTQMGQEVILRCVPISNHLYFYWYRQILGQKVEFLVSFYNNEISEKSEIFDDQFSVERPDGSNFTLKIRSTKLEDSAMYFCASSPTSGSTDTQYFGPGTRLTVL.

This clone was observed a few times. This rearrangement joins TRBV10-1 to TRBJ2-7; 8 bases align to TRBD1. Germline V CDR1 and CDR2: WNHNN, SYGVQD (reference sequence). V lost 4 bases to trimming and J lost 3 bases; unmatched junction nucleotides: 2. The CDR3 contains 13 residues. Here the CDR3 DNA reads TGCGCCAGCAGTGCGGGACAGGACTACGAGCAGTACGTC. Translating gives CASSAGQDYEQYV.

By sample fraction, this clone is medium-sized. The chain links TRBV2 to TRBJ1-6; D is undetermined. The ends were cut back, 1 base at V and 10 bases at J, with 8 bases in the middle. Germline CDR1 is SNHLY and CDR2 is FYNNEI. The CDR3 covers 13 residues. The DNA of the CDR3 is TGTGCCAGCAGTGAAGAGGCAAGGTCACCCCTCCACTTT. Translated, it gives CASSEEARSPLHF.

This clone was recorded only once. The chain carries TRBV7-2 and TRBJ2-7, with 7 bases fitting TRBD2. From germline, CDR1 is SGHTA and CDR2 FQGNSA. CDR3 length: 15 residues. Trimming removed 0 bases from V and 3 bases from J; junction bases left unmatched: 5. CDR3 sequence reads: CASSLAGGSDYEQYF. CDR3 sequence (DNA): TGTGCCAGCAGCTTAGCGGGGGGGTCAGACTACGAGCAGTACTTC.

This clone was seen more than once but under ten times. The rearrangement joins TRBV19 to TRBJ2-1; D gene uncertain. The CDR3 runs 13 residues. Deletions cut 3 bases from V and 0 bases from J, with 3 bases between. CDR1 and CDR2 (germline): LNHDA, SQIVND (reference sequence). The DNA of the CDR3 is TGTGCCAGTAGTATTCCCTCCTACAATGAGCAGTTCTTC. The encoded protein is CASSIPSYNEQFF.

This clone is medium-sized by share. J is TRBJ1-1 and V is TRBV28, with unresolved D. The germline V gene has CDR1 MDHEN and CDR2 SYDVKM. Trimming removed 5 bases at V and 1 base at J, with 14 bases between. The CDR3 is 15 residues long. CDR3 bases: TGTGCCAGCAGTCCCGCCCGGGGTGGGAACACTGAAGCTTTCTTT. It is translated as CASSPARGGNTEAFF.

In its sample, this clone ranks as large (0.1 to 1%). The J gene is TRBJ1-1, the V gene TRBV7-9, with TRBD1 matching over 9 bases. The CDR3 contains 15 residues. The junction had 4 bases not matched to a gene; V was cut back by 5 bases and J by 0 bases. Germline loops: CDR1 SEHNR, CDR2 FQNEAQ (reference sequence). The CDR3 DNA reads as TGTGCCAGCAGCGACAGGGGGGAGGTGAACACTGAAGCTTTCTTT. Residues: CASSDRGEVNTEAFF. The full variable domain, with the rest looked up from reference TRBV7-9 and TRBJ1-1, is DTGVSQNPRHKITKRGQNVTFRCDPISEHNRLYWYRQTLGQGPEFLTYFQNEAQLEKSRLLSDRFSAERPKGSFSTLEIQRTEQGDSAMYLCASSDRGEVNTEAFFGQGTRLTVV.

This clone was counted a few times. CDR3 protein: CSAMREPYNEQFF. The DNA for the CDR3 is TGCAGTGCTATGCGCGAACCTTACAATGAGCAGTTCTTC. The chain employs TRBV20-1 and TRBJ2-1; the D is unclear. The germline gives CDR1 DFQATT, CDR2 SNEGSKA (reference sequence). V was shortened by 4 bases and J by 4 bases, with 11 bases between the two germline ends. CDR3 length: 13 amino acids.

By share, this clone ranks as large. The V and J genes are TRBV5-6 and TRBJ2-7, with D perhaps TRBD1 or TRBD2 (5 bases each). Germline assignment: CDR1 SGHDT and CDR2 YYEEEE. Trimming shortened V by 0 bases and J by 5 bases, and 18 bases separated the two germline ends. This CDR3 has 16 residues. CDR3 coding DNA: TGTGCCAGCAGCTTGGGCGCGGGCGTGAGGGGTGACGAGCAGTACTTC. It specifies CASSLGAGVRGDEQYF.

J is TRBJ2-7 and V is TRBV14; a possible D gene is TRBD1 (6 bases). Germline V gene data show CDR1 as SGHDN and CDR2 as FVKESK. The CDR3 consists of 18 residues. Trimming cost V 1 base and J 3 bases, with 22 bases left between them. CDR3 sequence: CASSQGPGRGFRGYEQYF. The CDR3 coding sequence is TGTGCCAGCAGCCAAGGGCCTGGCAGGGGTTTTCGAGGCTACGAGCAGTACTTC.

The V and J genes are TRBV6-5 and TRBJ2-1; 14 nucleotides match TRBD2. The CDR3 has 17 residues. Germline CDR1 reads MNHEY; CDR2 reads SVGAGI. J gave up 7 bases and V 3 bases, and 8 bases lay outside the gene matches. The CDR3 is CASSYAAGTSGSNEQFF. The DNA of the CDR3 is TGTGCCAGCAGTTATGCTGCCGGGACTAGCGGGAGTAATGAGCAGTTCTTC.

The chain joins TRBV30 to TRBJ2-3, with D perhaps being TRBD1 or TRBD2 (5 bases each). V was clipped by 0 bases and J by 5 bases, with 15 bases between them. Germline V CDR1 and CDR2: GTSNPN, SVGIG (reference sequence). This CDR3 contains 15 residues. The CDR3 reads CAWSVLGASGDTQYF. The CDR3 nucleotides are TGTGCCTGGAGTGTACTTGGGGCCAGCGGAGATACGCAGTATTTT.

This clone is classed as medium-sized. The chain couples TRBV7-3 to TRBJ2-5; 7 nucleotides line up with TRBD2. The CDR3 covers 14 residues. J gave up 2 bases and V 0 bases, and 0 bases lay outside the gene matches. Germline CDR1 is SGHTA and CDR2 is FQGTGA. DNA of the CDR3: TGTGCCAGCAGCTTAACGGGGGGGCAAGAGACCCAGTACTTC. Translated, it gives CASSLTGGQETQYF.